The T cell receptor (beta chain) described here comes from a study of blood T cell repertoires in COVID-19. This clone has a handful of counts. In the study's own analysis: Amplifying reference gene primers gave estimates of nucleated cell counts. The protocol was immunoSEQ multiplex PCR, while the TCRdb copy is restricted to in-frame clones and leaves out a portion. D and trimming come from the DNA, and the V and J calls and clone size come from that table. The table has under 45,000 clones, 85% seen once. This receptor was identified in a human donor in a cohort sampled during active COVID-19. The specimen sequenced was peripheral blood.

The CDR3 DNA reads as TGTGCCAGCAAGACAGGGGCCTATGGCTACACCTTC. Amino acids: CASKTGAYGYTF. The chain couples TRBV25-1 to TRBJ1-2; 8 bases are a match to TRBD1. From germline, CDR1 is MGHDK and CDR2 SYGVNS. J lost 4 bases, V lost 7 bases, and 2 bases had no gene match. The CDR3 sequence is 12 residues long.